Presented here are 26 T cell receptor beta chains from one specimen sequenced in a study of post-analysis software for immune sequencing data. Study-wide results and caveats: Controls had lower frequencies than patients of five or six TRBV segments, which included TRBV5-6, TRBV5-1 and TRBV20-1.

No antigen is known for these receptors. Sequencing libraries made from TCR beta cDNA carried unique molecular identifiers. TCRdb re-derived calls from the PCR reads in MiXCR, one entry per CDR3 protein. The sample carries hundreds of thousands of distinct CDR3 sequences, roughly 30% recorded once. Material for sequencing was blood. The source of these receptors is a girl between 10 and 17 years old with multiple sclerosis.

The V gene is TRBV15, the J gene TRBJ2-5, with TRBD2 identical over 7 bases. CDR1 and CDR2 (germline): LNHNV, YYDKDF (reference sequence). This CDR3 spans 15 amino acids. Trimming took 4 bases from V and 6 from J; bases not matched to a gene: 11. The CDR3 protein is CATSTYISGWQTQYF. The CDR3 coding sequence is TGTGCCACCAGCACTTATATTAGCGGGTGGCAGACCCAGTACTTC.

V gene TRBV20-1 combines with J gene TRBJ2-4, with D perhaps TRBD1 or TRBD2 (5 bases each). This CDR3 has 15 residues. Trimming removed 2 bases from V and 6 bases from J, with 17 bases in between. Germline V gene sequence: CDR1 DFQATT, CDR2 SNEGSKA (reference sequence). CDR3 sequence reads: CSARLAGTHGNIQYF. The CDR3, as DNA: TGCAGTGCTAGATTAGCCGGGACGCATGGAAACATTCAGTACTTC.

This clonotype has more than one count but fewer than ten. Since a much larger clone is just one base distant, this may be a read error. V is TRBV9 and J is TRBJ1-2; TRBD1 is a possible D gene (6 bases). Germline V CDR1 and CDR2: SGDLS, YYNGEE. This CDR3 region has 14 residues. V was cut by 3 bases and J by 3 bases, with 12 bases left in between. The CDR3 DNA follows: TGTGCCAGCAGCGCAGATCAGGGGCACTATGGCTACACCTTC. It codes for CASSADQGHYGYTF. The variable domain in full, completed from reference TRBV9 and TRBJ1-2, reads DSGVTQTPKHLITATGQRVTLRCSPRSGDLSVYWYQQSLDQGLQFLIQYYNGEERAKGNILERFSAQQFPDLHSELNLSSLELGDSALYFCASSADQGHYGYTFGSGTRLTVV.

The rearrangement joins TRBV20-1 to TRBJ2-7; perhaps D is TRBD1 or TRBD2 (7 bases each). CDR1 and CDR2 (germline): DFQATT, SNEGSKA (reference sequence). The CDR3 totals 14 residues. With 6 bases removed from V and 1 base from J, the gap between germline ends came to 16 bases. The CDR3 region is CSAAGGASSYEQYF. As DNA, the CDR3 is TGCAGTGCCGCAGGGGGGGCGTCATCCTACGAGCAGTACTTC.

This clonotype occurred a few times. V is TRBV9 and J is TRBJ2-7; D is possibly TRBD1 (6 bases). Per the germline V gene, CDR1 is SGDLS and CDR2 is YYNGEE. V lost 2 bases and J lost 3, with 15 bases in between. This CDR3 comprises 15 residues. The CDR3 DNA is TGTGCCAGCAGCGTGAGTGGGGACAATCTCTACGAGCAGTACTTC. It is translated as CASSVSGDNLYEQYF.

This clonotype was picked up a small number of times. J is TRBJ2-1 and V is TRBV5-1; no clear D gene. This CDR3 has 15 amino acids. CDR1 is SGHRS, CDR2 YFSETQ, per germline. Trimming took off 4 bases at V and 3 bases at J, with 14 bases between the two ends. The CDR3, as DNA: TGCGCCAGCAGCCCCGCAACGTTGAACTACAATGAGCAGTTCTTC. Translating it yields CASSPATLNYNEQFF.

In its sample, this clonotype was seen a few times. J is TRBJ2-5 and V is TRBV6-5, with TRBD1 identical over 10 bases. The junction had 2 bases not matched to a gene; V was cut back by 0 bases and J by 7 bases. The CDR3 consists of 14 residues. CDR1 is MNHEY and CDR2 is SVGAGI in the germline V gene. The CDR3 protein is CASSYSRTGGTQYF. CDR3 DNA: TGTGCCAGCAGTTACTCCAGGACAGGGGGGACCCAGTACTTC.

The chain couples TRBV5-5 to TRBJ2-7, with D possibly being TRBD1 or TRBD2 (5 bases each). The CDR3 is 14 residues long. Trimming removed 3 bases from V and 0 bases from J, with 10 bases in between. Germline-derived CDR1 and CDR2 are SGHKS and YYEKEE (reference sequence). In DNA form, the CDR3 reads TGTGCCAGCAGCTCCCGGGGCTACTCCTACGAGCAGTACTTC. This codes for CASSSRGYSYEQYF.

The chain joins TRBV24-1 to TRBJ2-3; TRBD1 agrees at 8 bases. Germline lookup yields CDR1 KGHDR and CDR2 SFDVKD. The CDR3 has 13 residues. Trimming took 7 bases from V and 4 from J; bases not matched to a gene: 3. As DNA, the CDR3 is TGTGCCACCAGCGCACAGGGGGCAGATACGCAGTATTTT. It codes for CATSAQGADTQYF.

Points on this clonotype: The CDR3 end shows no conserved phenylalanine or tryptophan, and so a read error is likely. The rearrangement joins TRBV20-1 to TRBJ2-1; D could derive from TRBD1 or TRBD2 (5 bases each). Deletions cut 0 bases from V and 3 bases from J, with 12 bases between. Germline V gene lookup returns CDR1 DFQATT and CDR2 SNEGSKA (reference sequence). The CDR3 length is 15 residues. The CDR3 spells CSARDRGADYNEQFL. CDR3 DNA: TGCAGTGCTAGAGATCGAGGGGCCGACTACAATGAGCAGTTCTTA.

This sequence joins TRBV5-1 and TRBJ2-1; no clear D gene. The V gene's germline CDR1 is SGHRS and CDR2 YFSETQ. The CDR3 totals 15 residues. V was clipped by 2 bases and J by 5 bases, with 14 bases between them. The CDR3 sequence: CASSFSWGSDNEQFF. The CDR3 DNA reads as TGCGCCAGCAGCTTCTCATGGGGAAGCGACAATGAGCAGTTCTTC.

This clonotype was recorded a few times. The V and J genes are TRBV4-3 and TRBJ2-1, with 13 bases lining up with TRBD2. The V segment lost 1 base and the J segment 5 bases; nucleotides outside the gene matches: 8. Germline CDR1 LGHNA, CDR2 YSLEER. The CDR3 runs to 18 residues. The CDR3 DNA is TGCGCCAGCAGCCAAGTCGGACTAGCGGGAGTATCCGACAATGAGCAGTTCTTC. This translates into CASSQVGLAGVSDNEQFF.

The rearrangement joins TRBV20-1 to TRBJ2-3; no clear D gene. V was trimmed by 5 bases and J by 2 bases, leaving 5 bases between them. The CDR3 totals 11 residues. Germline loops: CDR1 DFQATT, CDR2 SNEGSKA (reference sequence). The CDR3 DNA sequence: TGCAGTGCTGGGTTCACAGATACGCAGTATTTT. It specifies CSAGFTDTQYF.

This clonotype was counted ten times or more. This rearrangement joins TRBV7-2 to TRBJ2-5; the match to TRBD2 covers 8 bases. This CDR3 is 12 amino acids long. V lost 6 bases and J lost 8; bases outside the gene matches: 5. Germline lookup yields CDR1 SGHTA and CDR2 FQGNSA. CDR3 sequence (DNA): TGTGCCAGCAGTCCGGGGGGGAGAACCCAGTACTTC. Amino acid sequence: CASSPGGRTQYF.

The chain is built from TRBV28 and TRBJ2-5; D tentatively fits TRBD1 or TRBD2 (5 bases each). This CDR3 region has 14 residues. With 9 bases removed from V and 7 bases from J, the gap between germline ends came to 21 bases. Germline V gene sequence: CDR1 MDHEN, CDR2 SYDVKM. The CDR3 loop is CASRIGTGPSTQYF. In DNA, the CDR3 is TGTGCCAGTCGTATTGGGACGGGTCCCTCGACCCAGTACTTC.

This clonotype has more than one count but fewer than ten. The V and J genes are TRBV20-1 and TRBJ2-7; no definite D call. Germline lookup yields CDR1 DFQATT and CDR2 SNEGSKA (reference sequence). Trimming took off 3 bases at V and 2 bases at J, with 8 bases between the two ends. This CDR3 is built from 12 residues. In DNA form, the CDR3 reads TGCAGTGCTAGGAGCGCCGCCTACGAGCAGTACTTC. Encoded protein: CSARSAAYEQYF.

This clonotype has only a few counts. Here the CDR3 reads CASSSALNYAQPQHF. The CDR3 region has the DNA TGTGCCAGCAGCTCCGCCCTTAATTATGCGCAGCCCCAGCATTTT. The rearrangement links TRBV7-9 to TRBJ1-5, with no clear D. The germline V and J ends were trimmed by 4 bases and 7 bases, with 17 bases remaining between them. The germline V gene has CDR1 SEHNR and CDR2 FQNEAQ (reference sequence). The CDR3 runs to 15 residues.

The chain is built from TRBV7-2 and TRBJ1-1; TRBD1 is a possible D gene (6 bases). Germline CDR1 and CDR2: SGHTA and FQGNSA. V lost 5 bases, J lost 1 base, and 14 bases lay in between. The CDR3 covers 15 residues. In nucleotides, the CDR3 is TGTGCCAGCAGCAGTAAACAGGGACCGAACACTGAAGCTTTCTTT. As protein: CASSSKQGPNTEAFF.

The rearrangement links TRBV28 to TRBJ2-3; D possibly corresponds to TRBD2 (6 bases). V shed 4 bases and J shed 1 base, with 18 bases lying between them. The V gene's germline CDR1 is MDHEN and CDR2 SYDVKM. The CDR3 length is 17 residues. Here the CDR3 DNA reads TGTGCCAGCAGTTCCCCCCGGGGCGGGGCTCGCACAGATACGCAGTATTTT. Translated, it gives CASSSPRGGARTDTQYF.

The V and J genes are TRBV11-2 and TRBJ2-3, with 9 nucleotides matching TRBD2. J lost 6 bases, V lost 3 bases, and 10 bases had no gene match. Germline V lookup: CDR1 SGHAT, CDR2 FQNNGV. The CDR3 is 16 residues long. DNA of the CDR3: TGTGCCAGCAGCTTCCCCATGAGCGGGGGGTGGGATACGCAGTATTTT. It translates to CASSFPMSGGWDTQYF.

The chain couples TRBV2 to TRBJ2-1, with TRBD2 matching 7 bases. Germline trimming cut 2 bases from V and 7 bases from J; bases unmatched to any gene: 8. The CDR3 has 15 residues. Germline lookup yields CDR1 SNHLY and CDR2 FYNNEI. The CDR3, as DNA: TGTGCCAGCAGTGAACAACCGGGACTAAGTAATGAGCAGTTCTTC. This encodes CASSEQPGLSNEQFF. Combining the CDR3 with reference TRBV2 and TRBJ2-1 gives the whole variable domain EPEVTQTPSHQVTQMGQEVILRCVPISNHLYFYWYRQILGQKVEFLVSFYNNEISEKSEIFDDQFSVERPDGSNFTLKIRSTKLEDSAMYFCASSEQPGLSNEQFFGPGTRLTVL.

The sample holds a few counts of this clonotype. The chain couples TRBV4-1 to TRBJ2-1, with 8 bases aligning to TRBD1. The germline gives CDR1 MGHRA, CDR2 YSYEKL. The CDR3 is 18 residues long. J gave up 1 base and V 1 base, and 9 bases lay outside the gene matches. This CDR3 is CASSQVMGQGASYNEQFF. In DNA form, the CDR3 reads TGCGCCAGCAGCCAAGTCATGGGGCAGGGGGCTTCCTACAATGAGCAGTTCTTC.

Here the CDR3 reads CSVWSGASDTQYF. CDR3 in DNA: TGCAGTGTCTGGTCGGGGGCCTCGGATACGCAGTATTTT. This sequence joins TRBV20-1 and TRBJ2-3; the D call may be TRBD1 or TRBD2 (6 bases each). The CDR3 is 13 amino acids. The germline V gene has CDR1 DFQATT and CDR2 SNEGSKA (reference sequence). Trimming removed 7 bases from V and 6 bases from J, with 17 bases in between.

The chain has TRBV25-1 and TRBJ2-5; 7 bases line up with TRBD2. Germline assignment: CDR1 MGHDK and CDR2 SYGVNS. Trimming at V came to 4 bases and at J to 3 bases, leaving 8 bases not matched to a gene. The CDR3 is 15 amino acids. Written as DNA, the CDR3 is TGTGCCAGCAGTGCGCCAGGGAGGGAGGAAGAGACCCAGTACTTC. Residues: CASSAPGREEETQYF. The variable domain in full, completed from reference TRBV25-1 and TRBJ2-5, reads EADIYQTPRYLVIGTGKKITLECSQTMGHDKMYWYQQDPGMELHLIHYSYGVNSTEKGDLSSESTVSRIRTEHFPLTLESARPSHTSQYLCASSAPGREEETQYFGPGTRLLVL.

Notes on this clonotype: At one boundary the junction diverges from the germline segment, which might be a read error. The genes are TRBV6-2 or TRBV6-3 and TRBJ2-7, with D perhaps matching TRBD1 (6 bases). The CDR3 loop spans 12 amino acids. Germline V gene lookup returns CDR1 MNHEY and CDR2 SVGEGT. The CDR3 here is CAGSQGLREQYF. DNA for the CDR3: TGTGCCGGCAGCCAGGGGCTACGCGAGCAGTACTTC.

A few counts support this clonotype. The rearrangement uses TRBV28 and TRBJ2-1; TRBD2 matches 9 bases. This CDR3 is built from 15 residues. Trimming cost V 6 bases and J 4 bases; bases outside gene matches: 7. Germline values: CDR1 MDHEN, CDR2 SYDVKM. The CDR3 loop reads CASRRSGSGYNEQFF. As DNA, the CDR3 is TGTGCCAGCAGACGTAGCGGGAGTGGGTACAATGAGCAGTTCTTC.